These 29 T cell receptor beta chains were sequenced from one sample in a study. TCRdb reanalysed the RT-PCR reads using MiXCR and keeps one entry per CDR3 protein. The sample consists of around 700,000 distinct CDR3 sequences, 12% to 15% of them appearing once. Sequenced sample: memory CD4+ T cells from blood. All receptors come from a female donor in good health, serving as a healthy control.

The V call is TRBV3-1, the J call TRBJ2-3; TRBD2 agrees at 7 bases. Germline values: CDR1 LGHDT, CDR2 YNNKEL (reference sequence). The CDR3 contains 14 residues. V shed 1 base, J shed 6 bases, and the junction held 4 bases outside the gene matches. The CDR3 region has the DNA TGTGCCAGCAGCCAAGGGGGCGGGAGCGATACGCAGTATTTT. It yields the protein CASSQGGGSDTQYF.

The CDR3 sequence is CSARDLTRRGADTQYF. As DNA, the CDR3 is TGCAGTGCTAGAGATCTGACTAGAAGAGGTGCAGATACGCAGTATTTT. This chain connects TRBV20-1 to TRBJ2-3; D might be TRBD2 (6 bases). The V end lost 0 bases, the J end lost 4 bases, and 17 bases lay between the germline ends. The germline CDR1 and CDR2 sequences are DFQATT and SNEGSKA (reference sequence). This CDR3 is 16 amino acids long.

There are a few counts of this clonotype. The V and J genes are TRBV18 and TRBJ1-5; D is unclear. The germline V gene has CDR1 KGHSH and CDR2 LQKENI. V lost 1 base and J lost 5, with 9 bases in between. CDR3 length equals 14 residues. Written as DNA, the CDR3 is TGTGCCAGCTCACCACAGCCGGTGCATCAGCCCCAGCATTTT. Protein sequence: CASSPQPVHQPQHF.

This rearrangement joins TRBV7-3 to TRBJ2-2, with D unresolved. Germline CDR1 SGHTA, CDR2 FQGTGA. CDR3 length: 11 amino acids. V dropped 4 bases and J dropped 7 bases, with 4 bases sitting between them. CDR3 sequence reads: CASSSNGELFF. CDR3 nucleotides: TGTGCCAGCAGCTCGAACGGGGAGCTGTTTTTT.

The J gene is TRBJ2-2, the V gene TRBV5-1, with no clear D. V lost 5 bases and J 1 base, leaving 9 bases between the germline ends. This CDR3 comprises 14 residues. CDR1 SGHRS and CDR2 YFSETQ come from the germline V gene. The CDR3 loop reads CASRVGLNTGELFF. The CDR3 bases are TGCGCCAGCAGGGTCGGGTTGAACACCGGGGAGCTGTTTTTT.

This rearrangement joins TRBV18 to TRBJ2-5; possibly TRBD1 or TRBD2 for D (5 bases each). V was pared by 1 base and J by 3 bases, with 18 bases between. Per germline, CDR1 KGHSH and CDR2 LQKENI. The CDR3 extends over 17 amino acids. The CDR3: CASSPRFAGQGEETQYF. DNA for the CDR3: TGTGCCAGCTCACCACGGTTTGCGGGCCAGGGCGAAGAGACCCAGTACTTC.

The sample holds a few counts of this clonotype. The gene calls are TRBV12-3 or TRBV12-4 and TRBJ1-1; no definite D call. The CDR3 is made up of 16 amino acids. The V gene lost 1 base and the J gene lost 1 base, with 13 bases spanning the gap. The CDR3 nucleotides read TGTGCCAGCAGTTTAGAAAGGGCCCTCGGGAACACTGAAGCTTTCTTT. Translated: CASSLERALGNTEAFF.

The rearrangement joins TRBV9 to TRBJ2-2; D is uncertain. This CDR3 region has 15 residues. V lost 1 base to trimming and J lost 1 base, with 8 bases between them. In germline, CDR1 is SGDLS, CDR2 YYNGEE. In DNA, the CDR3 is TGTGCCAGCAGCGTACGGTGGAAGAACACCGGGGAGCTGTTTTTT. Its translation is CASSVRWKNTGELFF.

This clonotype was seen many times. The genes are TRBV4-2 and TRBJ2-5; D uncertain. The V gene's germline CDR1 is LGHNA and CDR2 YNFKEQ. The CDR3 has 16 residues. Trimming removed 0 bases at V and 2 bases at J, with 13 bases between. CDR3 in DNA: TGTGCCAGCAGCCAAGATGGTCTCCCCAGGCAAGAGACCCAGTACTTC. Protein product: CASSQDGLPRQETQYF.

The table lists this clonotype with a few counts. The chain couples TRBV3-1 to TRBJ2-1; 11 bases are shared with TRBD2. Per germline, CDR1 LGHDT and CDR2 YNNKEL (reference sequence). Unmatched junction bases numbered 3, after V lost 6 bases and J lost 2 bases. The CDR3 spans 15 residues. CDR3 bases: TGTGCCAGCAGGCCACTAGCGGGAGCCTACAATGAGCAGTTCTTC. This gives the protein CASRPLAGAYNEQFF.

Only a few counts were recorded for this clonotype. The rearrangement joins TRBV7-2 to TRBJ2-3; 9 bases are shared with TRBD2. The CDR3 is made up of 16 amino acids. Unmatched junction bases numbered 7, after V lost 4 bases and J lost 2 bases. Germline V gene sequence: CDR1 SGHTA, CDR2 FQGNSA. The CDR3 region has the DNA TGTGCCAGCAGCTCAAGCCTAGCGGGGACCACAGATACGCAGTATTTT. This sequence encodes CASSSSLAGTTDTQYF.

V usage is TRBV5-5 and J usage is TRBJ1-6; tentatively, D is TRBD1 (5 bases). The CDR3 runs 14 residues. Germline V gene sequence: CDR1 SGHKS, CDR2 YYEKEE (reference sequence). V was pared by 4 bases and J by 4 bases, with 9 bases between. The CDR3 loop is CASSDGTYNSPLHF. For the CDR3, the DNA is TGTGCCAGCAGCGACGGGACTTATAATTCACCCCTCCACTTT.

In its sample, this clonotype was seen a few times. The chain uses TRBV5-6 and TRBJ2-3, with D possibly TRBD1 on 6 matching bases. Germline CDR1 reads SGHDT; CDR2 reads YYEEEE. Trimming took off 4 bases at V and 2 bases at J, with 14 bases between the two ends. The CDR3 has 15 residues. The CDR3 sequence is CASSAGTTNTDTQYF. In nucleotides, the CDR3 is TGTGCCAGCAGCGCCGGGACAACCAACACAGATACGCAGTATTTT.

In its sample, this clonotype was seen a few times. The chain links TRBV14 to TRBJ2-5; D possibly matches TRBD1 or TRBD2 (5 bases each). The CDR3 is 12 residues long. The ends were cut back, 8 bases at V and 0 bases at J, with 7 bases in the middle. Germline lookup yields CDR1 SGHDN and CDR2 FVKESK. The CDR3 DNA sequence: TGTGCCAGCGGGACGCACCAAGAGACCCAGTACTTC. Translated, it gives CASGTHQETQYF. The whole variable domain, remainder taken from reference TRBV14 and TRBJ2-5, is EAGVTQFPSHSVIEKGQTVTLRCDPISGHDNLYWYRRVMGKEIKFLLHFVKESKQDESGMPNNRFLAERTGGTYSTLKVQPAELEDSGVYFCASGTHQETQYFGPGTRLLVL.

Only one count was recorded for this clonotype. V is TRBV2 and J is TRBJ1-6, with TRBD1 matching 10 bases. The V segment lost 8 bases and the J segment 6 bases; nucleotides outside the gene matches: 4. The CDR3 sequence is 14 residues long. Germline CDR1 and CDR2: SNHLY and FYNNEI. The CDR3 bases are TGTGCCAGCGAGTGGGACAGGGGTAATTCACCCCTCCACTTT. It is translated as CASEWDRGNSPLHF.

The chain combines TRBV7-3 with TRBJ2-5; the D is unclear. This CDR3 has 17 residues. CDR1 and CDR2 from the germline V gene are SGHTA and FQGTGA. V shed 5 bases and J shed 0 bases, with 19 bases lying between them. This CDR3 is CASSRTHAVGYQETQYF. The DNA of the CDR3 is TGTGCCAGCAGCCGGACCCACGCGGTGGGGTACCAAGAGACCCAGTACTTC.

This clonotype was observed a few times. CDR3 nucleotides: TGTGCCAGCAGCTTTGGATCACCGGGACAGGGGGCTTTGGCTGAAGCTTTCTTT. Its protein is CASSFGSPGQGALAEAFF. V and J are TRBV5-5 and TRBJ1-1, with 12 bases matching TRBD1. CDR1 is SGHKS and CDR2 is YYEKEE in the germline V gene (reference sequence). The CDR3 is 18 residues long. V was clipped by 2 bases and J by 6 bases; unmatched bases: 14.

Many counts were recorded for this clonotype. The CDR3 sequence: CATSRGLSTDTQYF. CDR3 coding DNA: TGTGCCACCAGCAGGGGACTAAGCACAGATACGCAGTATTTT. This chain joins TRBV15 and TRBJ2-3; 7 bases match TRBD2. Looked up from germline, CDR1 is LNHNV and CDR2 is YYDKDF (reference sequence). The CDR3 covers 14 residues. Germline trimming cut 3 bases from V and 0 bases from J; bases unmatched to any gene: 0.

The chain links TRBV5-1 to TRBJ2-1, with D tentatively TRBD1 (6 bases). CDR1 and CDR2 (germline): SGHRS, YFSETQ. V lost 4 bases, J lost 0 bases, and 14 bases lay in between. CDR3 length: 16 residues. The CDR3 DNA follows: TGCGCCAGCAGCCCACTGGACAGCCGCTCCTACAATGAGCAGTTCTTC. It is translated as CASSPLDSRSYNEQFF. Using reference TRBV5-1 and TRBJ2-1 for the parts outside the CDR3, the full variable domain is KAGVTQTPRYLIKTRGQQVTLSCSPISGHRSVSWYQQTPGQGLQFLFEYFSETQRNKGNFPGRFSGRQFSNSRSEMNVSTLELGDSALYLCASSPLDSRSYNEQFFGPGTRLTVL.

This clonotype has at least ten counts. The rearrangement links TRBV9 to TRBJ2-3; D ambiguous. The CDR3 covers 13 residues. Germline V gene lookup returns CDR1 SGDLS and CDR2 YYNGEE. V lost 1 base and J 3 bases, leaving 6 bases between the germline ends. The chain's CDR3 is CASSVTTTDTQYF. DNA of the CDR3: TGTGCCAGCAGCGTAACTACTACAGATACGCAGTATTTT.

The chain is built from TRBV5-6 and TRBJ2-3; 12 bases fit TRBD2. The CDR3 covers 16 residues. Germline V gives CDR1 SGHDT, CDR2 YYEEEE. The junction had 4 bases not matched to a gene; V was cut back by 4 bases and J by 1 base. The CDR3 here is CASSHGLAGRTDTQYF. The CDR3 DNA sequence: TGTGCCAGCAGCCATGGACTAGCGGGACGCACAGATACGCAGTATTTT.

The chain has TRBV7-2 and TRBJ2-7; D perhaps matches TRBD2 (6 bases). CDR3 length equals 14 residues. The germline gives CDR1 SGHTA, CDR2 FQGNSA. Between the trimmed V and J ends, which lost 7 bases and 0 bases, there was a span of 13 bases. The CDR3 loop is CASTTGLGSYEQYF. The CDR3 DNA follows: TGTGCCAGCACCACGGGACTCGGCTCCTACGAGCAGTACTTC.

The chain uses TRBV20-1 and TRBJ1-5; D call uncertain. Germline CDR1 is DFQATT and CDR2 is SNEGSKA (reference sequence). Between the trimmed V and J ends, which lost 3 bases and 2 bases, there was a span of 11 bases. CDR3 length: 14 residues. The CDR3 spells CSASQGSGNQPQHF. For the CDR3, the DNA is TGCAGTGCTAGTCAAGGGTCGGGCAATCAGCCCCAGCATTTT.

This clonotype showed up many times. The CDR3: CASSEARLAGGQGETQYF. The CDR3 DNA reads TGTGCCAGCAGTGAAGCCCGACTAGCGGGGGGCCAGGGGGAGACCCAGTACTTC. This rearrangement joins TRBV2 to TRBJ2-5, with 13 bases identical to TRBD2. The germline CDR1 and CDR2 sequences are SNHLY and FYNNEI. J gave up 5 bases and V 0 bases, and 9 bases lay outside the gene matches. The CDR3 totals 18 residues.

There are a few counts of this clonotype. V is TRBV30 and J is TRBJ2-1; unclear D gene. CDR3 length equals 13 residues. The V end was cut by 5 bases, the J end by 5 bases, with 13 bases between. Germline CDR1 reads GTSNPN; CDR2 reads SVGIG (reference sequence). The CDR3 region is CAWAVGLDNEQFF. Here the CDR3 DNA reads TGTGCCTGGGCTGTTGGCCTAGACAATGAGCAGTTCTTC.

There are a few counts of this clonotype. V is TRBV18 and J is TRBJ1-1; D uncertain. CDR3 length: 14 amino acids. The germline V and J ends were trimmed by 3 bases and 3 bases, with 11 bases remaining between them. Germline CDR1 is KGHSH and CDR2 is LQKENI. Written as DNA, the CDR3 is TGTGCCAGCTCACCCATAGGCGAGGACACTGAAGCTTTCTTT. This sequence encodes CASSPIGEDTEAFF.

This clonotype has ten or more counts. The CDR3 reads CASSQDRQELNTEAFF. CDR3 bases: TGTGCCAGCAGCCAAGATCGACAGGAGCTGAACACTGAAGCTTTCTTT. This sequence joins TRBV4-2 and TRBJ1-1, with a tentative D call TRBD1 (6 bases). CDR1 LGHNA and CDR2 YNFKEQ come from the germline V gene. There are 16 residues in the CDR3. Trimming pared 0 bases from V and 0 bases from J, leaving 11 bases between.

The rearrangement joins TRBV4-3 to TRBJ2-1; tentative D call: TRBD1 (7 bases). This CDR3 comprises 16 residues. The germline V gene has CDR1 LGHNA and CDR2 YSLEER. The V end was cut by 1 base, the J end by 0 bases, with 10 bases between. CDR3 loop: CASSQAGGYSYNEQFF. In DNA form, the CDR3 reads TGCGCCAGCAGCCAAGCAGGGGGGTACTCCTACAATGAGCAGTTCTTC.

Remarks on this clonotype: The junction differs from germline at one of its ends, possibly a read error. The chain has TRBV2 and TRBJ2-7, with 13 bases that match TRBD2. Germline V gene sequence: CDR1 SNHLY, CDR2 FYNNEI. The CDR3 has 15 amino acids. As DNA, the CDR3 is TGTGCCAGCAGTCCCGGGGAGGGACTAGCGGGGACCCCCTCCTTC. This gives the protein CASSPGEGLAGTPSF.